One and the same sample provided the 32 T cell receptor beta chains below, sequenced in a study of radiotherapy plus CTLA-4 blockade in lung cancer. Produced via immunoSEQ multiplex PCR; TCRdb's table is partial and in-frame only. The table has 45,000 to 55,000 clones, 75% to 90% seen once; the top ten hold more than 3%. The sequencing here drew on peripheral blood, taken from a patient treated with radiotherapy plus ipilimumab. These receptors all come from a human donor with non-small cell lung cancer who had stable disease on radiotherapy plus ipilimumab.

V gene TRBV4-3 combines with J gene TRBJ2-5; 12 nucleotides match TRBD2. The CDR3 sequence is 16 residues long. Per the germline V gene, CDR1 is LGHNA and CDR2 is YSLEER. J gave up 3 bases and V 0 bases, and 2 bases lay outside the gene matches. In nucleotides, the CDR3 is TGCGCCAGCAGCCAAGAGACTAGCGGGAGTAAAGAGACCCAGTACTTC. The encoded protein is CASSQETSGSKETQYF.

Here the CDR3 reads CASSTPFSLEAGDTDTQYF. CDR3 DNA: TGTGCCAGCAGCACACCCTTTTCTCTCGAAGCGGGGGACACAGATACGCAGTATTTT. The chain has TRBV28 and TRBJ2-3, with 8 bases lining up with TRBD2. The CDR3 has 19 amino acids. The germline V gene has CDR1 MDHEN and CDR2 SYDVKM. With V trimmed by 6 bases and J by 2 bases, 19 bases remained unmatched.

This clone came up once. V and J are TRBV19 and TRBJ1-5, with a tentative D call TRBD1 (6 bases). The V gene lost 4 bases and the J gene lost 9 bases, with 19 bases spanning the gap. CDR1 LNHDA and CDR2 SQIVND come from the germline V gene (reference sequence). The CDR3 loop spans 15 amino acids. The CDR3 DNA follows: TGTGCCAGTAGTACCCAAGGGGGGGATCGCTCGCCCCAGCATTTT. Its protein product is CASSTQGGDRSPQHF.

This clone was detected only a few times. The chain links TRBV7-2 to TRBJ2-5, with D unclear. V shed 0 bases and J shed 1 base, with 3 bases lying between them. Germline-derived CDR1 and CDR2 are SGHTA and FQGNSA. There are 13 residues in the CDR3. CDR3 sequence reads: CASSLAAQETQYF. In DNA form, the CDR3 reads TGTGCCAGCAGCTTAGCGGCCCAAGAGACCCAGTACTTC.

This clone was seen once. The chain recombines TRBV7-2 with TRBJ1-2; perhaps TRBD1 as D (5 bases). The CDR3 spans 13 residues. Germline assignment: CDR1 SGHTA and CDR2 FQGNSA. The V gene lost 5 bases and the J gene lost 8 bases, with 15 bases spanning the gap. DNA for the CDR3: TGTGCCAGCAGCACCGGGGGGGGGAACGGCTACACCTTC. As protein: CASSTGGGNGYTF.

The sample holds a few counts of this clone. The J gene is TRBJ2-3, the V gene TRBV19; D is perhaps TRBD2 (6 bases). This CDR3 is built from 14 residues. The germline V gene has CDR1 LNHDA and CDR2 SQIVND (reference sequence). Trimming removed 6 bases from V and 1 base from J, with 11 bases in between. The CDR3 region is CASRSSGGTDTQYF. The DNA of the CDR3 is TGTGCCAGTAGGAGCTCGGGGGGCACAGATACGCAGTATTTT.

As concerns this clone: The sample contains more than one DNA sequence encoding this CDR3. This chain uses TRBV28 with TRBJ2-5; TRBD1 is a possible D gene (6 bases). Germline V gives CDR1 MDHEN, CDR2 SYDVKM. The CDR3 runs to 15 residues. V was pared by 1 base and J by 1 base, with 10 bases between. Written as DNA, the CDR3 is TGTGCCAGCAGTTTATTAACAGGGAGCCAAGAGACCCAGTACTTC. Its protein is CASSLLTGSQETQYF.

The chain links TRBV6-5 to TRBJ1-3; D not resolved. This CDR3 is built from 12 residues. V lost 8 bases, J lost 2 bases, and 7 bases lay in between. Germline V CDR1 and CDR2: MNHEY, SVGAGI. The CDR3 region has the DNA TGTGCCAGCGCAGACACTGGAAACACCATATATTTT. Its translation is CASADTGNTIYF.

The chain combines TRBV19 with TRBJ2-1; 9 bases line up with TRBD2. The V and J ends lost 5 bases and 5 bases, in that order; junction bases with no gene match: 7. The CDR3 has 15 amino acids. Germline values: CDR1 LNHDA, CDR2 SQIVND (reference sequence). The CDR3 here is CASSPLAGTDNEQFF. CDR3 nucleotides: TGTGCCAGTAGTCCCCTAGCGGGGACTGACAATGAGCAGTTCTTC.

The V gene is TRBV15, the J gene TRBJ1-2; TRBD1 might be the D (5 bases). V was shortened by 1 base and J by 8 bases, with 14 bases between the two germline ends. CDR1 and CDR2 from the germline V gene are LNHNV and YYDKDF (reference sequence). The CDR3 spans 14 residues. CDR3 protein: CATSRAGAGRGYTF. The CDR3 nucleotides are TGTGCCACCAGCAGAGCTGGGGCGGGGCGCGGCTACACCTTC.

The chain employs TRBV5-4 and TRBJ2-1; 7 bases align to TRBD2. The CDR3 covers 16 residues. The ends lost 2 bases at V and 1 base at J; junction bases unmatched: 6. CDR1 and CDR2 (germline): SGHNT, YYREEE (reference sequence). CDR3 region: CASSFDLADSYNEQFF. The CDR3 DNA reads TGTGCCAGCAGCTTTGACCTAGCGGATTCCTACAATGAGCAGTTCTTC.

This chain connects TRBV18 to TRBJ1-4; 8 bases line up with TRBD1. V dropped 4 bases and J dropped 7; count of bases not matched to a gene: 14. CDR3 length: 17 residues. Germline V gene sequence: CDR1 KGHSH, CDR2 LQKENI. CDR3 nucleotides: TGTGCCAGCTCACTCGGACAGGGTTTAGGAGAAGGTGAAAAACTGTTTTTT. Translation gives CASSLGQGLGEGEKLFF.

The rearrangement uses TRBV28 and TRBJ1-5, with D possibly TRBD1 on 6 matching bases. CDR1 is MDHEN and CDR2 is SYDVKM in the germline V gene. V gave up 9 bases and J gave up 0 bases, with 18 bases separating them. The CDR3 is made up of 16 amino acids. The CDR3 DNA is TGTGCCAGTTCGCCGGGGGGCAGGGATAGCAATCAGCCCCAGCATTTT. This translates into CASSPGGRDSNQPQHF.

The chain has TRBV19 and TRBJ2-1; D gene ambiguous. Germline V gene lookup returns CDR1 LNHDA and CDR2 SQIVND (reference sequence). CDR3 length: 14 amino acids. Trimming left V 3 bases short and J 0 bases short, with 6 bases between. The CDR3 reads CASSISSSYNEQFF. CDR3 sequence (DNA): TGTGCCAGTAGTATTTCCTCCTCCTACAATGAGCAGTTCTTC. The whole variable domain, filled in from reference TRBV19 and TRBJ2-1, reads DGGITQSPKYLFRKEGQNVTLSCEQNLNHDAMYWYRQDPGQGLRLIYYSQIVNDFQKGDIAEGYSVSREKKESFPLTVTSAQKNPTAFYLCASSISSSYNEQFFGPGTRLTVL.

The count of this clone is one. The chain carries TRBV15 and TRBJ1-2; D might be TRBD1 (6 bases). CDR1 and CDR2 from the germline V gene are LNHNV and YYDKDF (reference sequence). The CDR3 loop spans 14 amino acids. The V end was cut by 4 bases, the J end by 4 bases, with 13 bases between. The CDR3 protein is CATSIRTGSYGYTF. The CDR3 nucleotides read TGTGCCACCAGCATCCGCACAGGGAGCTATGGCTACACCTTC.

The V gene is TRBV4-1, the J gene TRBJ2-5; possibly TRBD2 for D (6 bases). V dropped 1 base and J dropped 3 bases, with 21 bases sitting between them. The CDR3 runs 18 residues. Germline lookup yields CDR1 MGHRA and CDR2 YSYEKL. The CDR3 nucleotides read TGCGCCAGCAGCCAAGTGGTCGGGAGAAGCGGGTATGAAGAGACCCAGTACTTC. Translated: CASSQVVGRSGYEETQYF.

V and J are TRBV5-1 and TRBJ2-6; TRBD1 is a possible D gene (5 bases). The ends were cut back, 3 bases at V and 2 bases at J, with 9 bases in the middle. There are 15 residues in the CDR3. Germline CDR1 reads SGHRS; CDR2 reads YFSETQ. The DNA of the CDR3 is TGCGCCAGCAGCTCTGACAGTGCTGGGGCCAACGTCCTGACTTTC. This codes for CASSSDSAGANVLTF.

The gene calls are TRBV5-1 and TRBJ1-2; the D gene is possibly TRBD1 (5 bases). V was pared by 0 bases and J by 4 bases, with 10 bases between. CDR3 length equals 14 residues. Germline V CDR1 and CDR2: SGHRS, YFSETQ. The CDR3 DNA is TGCGCCAGCAGCTTGGGCGGGACCTCCTATGGCTACACCTTC. Translation gives CASSLGGTSYGYTF.

This sequence joins TRBV10-3 and TRBJ2-2, with TRBD1 matching 7 bases. The CDR3 is 14 amino acids. Per germline, CDR1 ENHRY and CDR2 SYGVKD. V shed 10 bases and J 0 bases; nucleotides not matched to a gene: 5. CDR3 coding DNA: TGTGCCACGGTGGGACAGACGAACACCGGGGAGCTGTTTTTT. Translation gives CATVGQTNTGELFF.

The gene calls are TRBV27 and TRBJ1-5, with 7 bases lining up with TRBD1. Germline V lookup: CDR1 MNHEY, CDR2 SMNVEV (reference sequence). The CDR3 totals 18 residues. V shed 2 bases, J shed 0 bases, and the junction held 10 bases outside the gene matches. In DNA, the CDR3 is TGTGCCAGCAGTTTACAGGGGGGCTTCGCTCGTAGCAATCAGCCCCAGCATTTT. Amino acid sequence: CASSLQGGFARSNQPQHF.

The chain combines TRBV18 with TRBJ1-4; 7 bases match TRBD1. The germline V gene has CDR1 KGHSH and CDR2 LQKENI. The CDR3 has 17 residues. Losses at the gene ends were 3 bases for V and 0 bases for J; bases not matched to a gene: 7. The CDR3 region has the DNA TGTGCCAGCTCACCGCGGACAGGAGTTGCAACTAATGAAAAACTGTTTTTT. Amino acids: CASSPRTGVATNEKLFF.

V is TRBV7-3 and J is TRBJ2-3; no definite D call. Germline-derived CDR1 and CDR2 are SGHTA and FQGTGA. The CDR3 runs to 17 residues. V lost 5 bases, J lost 3 bases, and 21 bases lay in between. Written as DNA, the CDR3 is TGTGCCAGCAGCACCCCCAAGAGGTCCCACGGAACAGATACGCAGTATTTT. Translated: CASSTPKRSHGTDTQYF.

This chain connects TRBV28 to TRBJ2-6; 9 bases fit TRBD1. Germline-derived CDR1 and CDR2 are MDHEN and SYDVKM. Trimming took 7 bases from V and 3 from J; bases not matched to a gene: 10. This CDR3 comprises 17 residues. CDR3 bases: TGTGCCAGCACCTCCCTTCGGACAGGGGTTGGGGCCAACGTCCTGACTTTC. Its protein product is CASTSLRTGVGANVLTF. The entire variable domain, with the rest obtained from reference TRBV28 and TRBJ2-6, is as follows: DVKVTQSSRYLVKRTGEKVFLECVQDMDHENMFWYRQDPGLGLRLIYFSYDVKMKEKGDIPEGYSVSREKKERFSLILESASTNQTSMYLCASTSLRTGVGANVLTFGAGSRLTVL.

V is TRBV5-1 and J is TRBJ2-5; 13 bases map to TRBD2. J gave up 5 bases and V 4 bases, and 11 bases lay outside the gene matches. From germline, CDR1 is SGHRS and CDR2 YFSETQ. This CDR3 contains 17 residues. As DNA, the CDR3 is TGCGCCAGCAGCCCGGGACTAGCGGGGATAAGAGGGGAGACCCAGTACTTC. It is translated as CASSPGLAGIRGETQYF.

The V call is TRBV6-5, the J call TRBJ1-4; D is unclear. Trimming stripped 0 bases from V and 7 bases from J, with 12 bases between. CDR3 length equals 15 residues. The germline V gene encodes CDR1 MNHEY and CDR2 SVGAGI. The CDR3 loop is CASSYSRGITEKLFF. The DNA of the CDR3 is TGTGCCAGCAGTTACTCTCGGGGAATTACTGAAAAACTGTTTTTT.

The gene calls are TRBV7-2 and TRBJ2-7, with D tentatively TRBD2 (6 bases). V was cut by 1 base and J by 12 bases, with 16 bases left in between. CDR3 length: 13 residues. The germline CDR1 and CDR2 sequences are SGHTA and FQGNSA. The CDR3 region is CASSLVPRDLSYF. The CDR3 nucleotides read TGTGCCAGCAGCTTAGTCCCGCGGGACCTGTCGTACTTC. Combining the CDR3 with reference TRBV7-2 and TRBJ2-7 gives the whole variable domain GAGVSQSPSNKVTEKGKDVELRCDPISGHTALYWYRQSLGQGLEFLIYFQGNSAPDKSGLPSDRFSAERTGGSVSTLTIQRTQQEDSAVYLCASSLVPRDLSYFGPGTRLTVT.

The chain employs TRBV10-2 and TRBJ2-1; 14 positions match TRBD2. The CDR3 has 18 amino acids. V trimming: 3 bases; J trimming: 2 bases; junction bases outside the gene matches: 6. CDR1 and CDR2 (germline): WSHSY, SAAADI. Here the CDR3 reads CASSDQGLAGAPYNEQFF. Written as DNA, the CDR3 is TGCGCCAGCAGTGATCAGGGACTAGCGGGAGCTCCCTACAATGAGCAGTTCTTC.

The chain has TRBV18 and TRBJ2-2, with 8 bases that match TRBD2. CDR3 length: 18 residues. Trimming took 3 bases from V and 1 from J; bases not matched to a gene: 10. Germline V gene sequence: CDR1 KGHSH, CDR2 LQKENI. The chain's CDR3 is CASSPGLDFYLNTGELFF. The CDR3 nucleotides are TGTGCCAGCTCACCGGGACTAGATTTTTATCTGAACACCGGGGAGCTGTTTTTT.

V is TRBV9 and J is TRBJ2-1; TRBD1 might be the D (6 bases). This CDR3 region has 15 residues. Trimming removed 4 bases at V and 2 bases at J, with 13 bases between. Germline CDR1 is SGDLS and CDR2 is YYNGEE. The CDR3 loop is CASSLRDTPYNEQFF. DNA of the CDR3: TGTGCCAGCAGCCTCCGGGACACACCCTACAATGAGCAGTTCTTC.

This CDR3 reads CASSSQQGAGEKLFF. The CDR3, as DNA: TGTGCCAGCAGCAGCCAACAGGGGGCGGGGGAAAAACTGTTTTTT. The chain uses TRBV7-2 and TRBJ1-4, with 9 bases that match TRBD1. Germline CDR1 reads SGHTA; CDR2 reads FQGNSA. The CDR3 is 15 amino acids. J lost 8 bases, V lost 5 bases, and 9 bases had no gene match.

This sequence joins TRBV10-2 and TRBJ2-3, with 7 bases fitting TRBD1. In germline, CDR1 is WSHSY, CDR2 SAAADI. The CDR3 has 13 amino acids. Unmatched junction bases numbered 2, after V lost 6 bases and J lost 2 bases. In DNA form, the CDR3 reads TGCGCCAGCAGACAGGGGACCACAGATACGCAGTATTTT. Translated: CASRQGTTDTQYF.

The chain recombines TRBV7-2 with TRBJ2-7, with 8 bases aligning to TRBD2. The CDR3 totals 15 residues. With V trimmed by 4 bases and J by 1 base, 6 bases remained unmatched. CDR1 SGHTA and CDR2 FQGNSA come from the germline V gene. CDR3: CASSYSGTSSYEQYF. CDR3 bases: TGTGCCAGCAGCTACTCCGGGACTAGTTCCTACGAGCAGTACTTC.